Following are 32 T cell receptor beta chains from one sample sequenced in a study of blood T cell repertoires in COVID-19. Clones were sequenced by immunoSEQ multiplex PCR, and TCRdb holds only the in-frame ones, with some missing. The sample comprises about 190,000 clones, about 81% of which are singletons, and 3.2% rests with the top ten. Material for sequencing was PBMCs or T cells enriched from blood (not recorded which). All receptors come from a young woman who had recovered from COVID-19.

The chain recombines TRBV7-8 with TRBJ1-6; D remains unclear. The CDR3 covers 18 residues. The germline CDR1 and CDR2 sequences are SGHVS and FQNEAQ. V was trimmed by 1 base and J by 1 base, leaving 14 bases between them. The CDR3 DNA reads TGTGCCAGCAGCTTAGAGCCGGGAAGCGCTTCCTATAATTCACCCCTCCACTTT. Translation: CASSLEPGSASYNSPLHF.

The gene calls are TRBV7-3 and TRBJ2-1; TRBD1 aligns across 9 bases. CDR1 is SGHTA and CDR2 is FQGTGA in the germline V gene. The CDR3 runs to 14 residues. The V segment lost 5 bases and the J segment 9 bases; nucleotides outside the gene matches: 8. CDR3 DNA sequence: TGTGCCAGCAGCCGGGGACAGGGAGTCGGTGAGCAGTTCTTC. This translates into CASSRGQGVGEQFF.

V is TRBV7-2 and J is TRBJ2-5; D not certain. V was trimmed by 6 bases and J by 7 bases, leaving 18 bases between them. The V gene's germline CDR1 is SGHTA and CDR2 FQGNSA. The CDR3 totals 14 residues. The CDR3 DNA sequence: TGTGCCAGCAGTTCCTCGGGTAGCCTGGGGACCCAGTACTTC. It codes for CASSSSGSLGTQYF.

The chain carries TRBV11-3 and TRBJ1-1; D is undetermined. Germline V gives CDR1 SGHNT, CDR2 YENEEA. V was clipped by 3 bases and J by 1 base, with 6 bases between them. The CDR3 loop spans 13 amino acids. CDR3 sequence reads: CASSFYWNTEAFF. DNA of the CDR3: TGTGCCAGCAGCTTCTACTGGAACACTGAAGCTTTCTTT.

The V and J genes are TRBV6-5 and TRBJ2-7, with D possibly TRBD1 on 6 matching bases. Germline assignment: CDR1 MNHEY and CDR2 SVGAGI. Trimming took off 6 bases at V and 2 bases at J, with 14 bases between the two ends. The CDR3 is made up of 14 amino acids. In nucleotides, the CDR3 is TGTGCCAGCAGCCGAGGGGACACAGCCTACGAGCAGTACGTC. As protein: CASSRGDTAYEQYV.

This chain joins TRBV28 and TRBJ1-2; 7 bases map to TRBD1. Germline V gene sequence: CDR1 MDHEN, CDR2 SYDVKM. With 3 bases clipped from V and 0 bases from J, the junction kept 4 bases outside the gene matches. The CDR3 is 15 amino acids. The CDR3 loop reads CASSLWDRANYGYTF. The CDR3 DNA sequence: TGTGCCAGCAGTTTGTGGGACAGAGCTAACTATGGCTACACCTTC.

This clone came up once. The chain combines TRBV29-1 with TRBJ1-5, with 7 nucleotides matching TRBD1. J was trimmed by 7 bases and V by 4 bases; bases with no gene match: 7. CDR1 SQVTM and CDR2 ANQGSEA come from the germline V gene. The CDR3 length is 13 residues. The CDR3 loop reads CSVGSQGGQPQHF. CDR3 bases: TGCAGCGTTGGGAGTCAGGGGGGCCAGCCCCAGCATTTT.

This clone appeared a single time. CDR3 in amino acids: CASSFRTGLSNQPQHF. The CDR3 DNA reads TGTGCCAGCAGTTTTAGGACAGGGCTTAGCAATCAGCCCCAGCATTTT. The V call is TRBV28, the J call TRBJ1-5; 8 nucleotides agree with TRBD1. The CDR3 runs to 16 residues. With V trimmed by 3 bases and J by 0 bases, 4 bases remained unmatched. Germline V gives CDR1 MDHEN, CDR2 SYDVKM.

Concerning this clone itself: Other DNA sequences from this sample encode an identical CDR3 as well. The J gene is TRBJ1-1, the V gene TRBV27; 8 bases are a match to TRBD1. Per germline, CDR1 MNHEY and CDR2 SMNVEV (reference sequence). This CDR3 contains 14 residues. The V and J ends lost 2 bases and 2 bases, in that order; junction bases with no gene match: 1. The DNA for the CDR3 is TGTGCCAGCAGTTTAGGACAGGGAAACACTGAAGCTTTCTTT. Translated: CASSLGQGNTEAFF.

CDR3 DNA sequence: TGTGCCAGCAGCGTCTACAGGGGCTACGAGCAGTACTTC. It specifies CASSVYRGYEQYF. The V gene is TRBV28, the J gene TRBJ2-7, with 7 bases matching TRBD1. The CDR3 covers 13 residues. Germline lookup yields CDR1 MDHEN and CDR2 SYDVKM. The V segment lost 6 bases and the J segment 3 bases; nucleotides outside the gene matches: 5.

The chain joins TRBV10-2 to TRBJ2-1; 7 positions match TRBD1. Germline V lookup: CDR1 WSHSY, CDR2 SAAADI. J gave up 8 bases and V 6 bases, and 10 bases lay outside the gene matches. This CDR3 region has 14 residues. CDR3 residues: CASRPGQTGDEQFF. The CDR3 DNA reads as TGCGCCAGCAGGCCGGGACAGACAGGTGATGAGCAGTTCTTC.

This clone was counted a single time. The sample contains more than one DNA sequence encoding this CDR3. The V and J genes are TRBV7-9 and TRBJ1-1; 8 nucleotides match TRBD1. Per the germline V gene, CDR1 is SEHNR and CDR2 is FQNEAQ (reference sequence). V lost 4 bases and J lost 0; bases outside the gene matches: 4. This CDR3 has 15 amino acids. This CDR3 is CASSSYRGMNTEAFF. For the CDR3, the DNA is TGTGCCAGCAGCTCCTACAGGGGGATGAACACTGAAGCTTTCTTT.

This clone was counted a single time. The J gene is TRBJ1-4, the V gene TRBV19; the match to TRBD1 covers 7 bases. CDR1 and CDR2 from the germline V gene are LNHDA and SQIVND (reference sequence). Trimming at V came to 9 bases and at J to 1 base, leaving 2 bases not matched to a gene. The CDR3 is 13 amino acids. The CDR3: CASGTVTNEKLFF. CDR3 sequence (DNA): TGTGCCAGCGGGACAGTAACTAATGAAAAACTGTTTTTT.

The V call is TRBV12-5, the J call TRBJ1-1; weak D call: TRBD1 (6 bases). The CDR3 has 14 amino acids. V shed 6 bases and J shed 2 bases, with 13 bases lying between them. CDR1 and CDR2 (germline): LGHNT, FRNRAP. This CDR3 reads CASGPDSANTEAFF. The CDR3 DNA reads as TGTGCTAGTGGCCCGGACAGCGCCAACACTGAAGCTTTCTTT.

This chain uses TRBV18 with TRBJ2-7; 14 nucleotides align to TRBD2. The germline gives CDR1 KGHSH, CDR2 LQKENI. The CDR3 loop spans 16 amino acids. V trimming: 3 bases; J trimming: 3 bases; junction bases outside the gene matches: 4. Here the CDR3 DNA reads TGTGCCAGCTCACCGGGACTAGCGGGAGAAATCTACGAGCAGTACTTC. This translates into CASSPGLAGEIYEQYF.

This chain connects TRBV28 to TRBJ1-2, with D unresolved. CDR1 MDHEN and CDR2 SYDVKM come from the germline V gene. V dropped 6 bases and J dropped 3 bases, with 17 bases sitting between them. This CDR3 has 15 amino acids. The CDR3 region is CASSPGGMRDYGYTF. The CDR3 DNA sequence: TGTGCCAGCAGCCCGGGCGGGATGAGGGACTATGGCTACACCTTC.

The chain links TRBV10-3 to TRBJ2-3; D is ambiguous. Germline-derived CDR1 and CDR2 are ENHRY and SYGVKD. V lost 0 bases, J lost 14 bases, and 12 bases lay in between. The CDR3 sequence is 12 residues long. DNA of the CDR3: TGTGCCATCAGTGAGTCGAGCAATCAAGTGTATTTT. It translates to CAISESSNQVYF.

The rearrangement uses TRBV14 and TRBJ1-5; no clear D. CDR3 length: 12 amino acids. The V end lost 6 bases, the J end lost 4 bases, and 7 bases lay between the germline ends. Germline V gene lookup returns CDR1 SGHDN and CDR2 FVKESK. CDR3: CASSRSNQPQHF. DNA for the CDR3: TGTGCCAGCAGTCGGAGTAATCAGCCCCAGCATTTT.

This rearrangement joins TRBV4-1 to TRBJ2-5; D not certain. The V and J ends lost 1 base and 5 bases respectively, with 11 bases between them. CDR3 size: 14 residues. Germline-derived CDR1 and CDR2 are MGHRA and YSYEKL. CDR3 bases: TGCGCCAGCAGCCAAGGGTTAGATTCGGAGACCCAGTACTTC. This codes for CASSQGLDSETQYF.

The CDR3 here is CASSTGHRQETQYF. CDR3 coding DNA: TGTGCCAGCAGCACCGGACATCGGCAAGAGACCCAGTACTTC. The chain combines TRBV5-4 with TRBJ2-5; possibly TRBD1 for D (5 bases). The CDR3 sequence is 14 residues long. Deletions cut 4 bases from V and 2 bases from J, with 12 bases between. The germline V gene has CDR1 SGHNT and CDR2 YYREEE (reference sequence).

The gene calls are TRBV7-9 and TRBJ2-2; 9 bases fit TRBD1. V dropped 4 bases and J dropped 3; count of bases not matched to a gene: 3. Germline V lookup: CDR1 SEHNR, CDR2 FQNEAQ (reference sequence). This CDR3 has 15 amino acids. CDR3 sequence (DNA): TGTGCCAGCAGCTCGGGACAGGGCCACACCGGGGAGCTGTTTTTT. This translates into CASSSGQGHTGELFF.

The chain has TRBV6-1 and TRBJ2-7, with 10 bases lining up with TRBD2. With V trimmed by 3 bases and J by 3 bases, 14 bases remained unmatched. CDR3 length equals 18 residues. CDR1 and CDR2 from the germline V gene are MNHNS and SASEGT. The CDR3 region is CASSDNSGGSGRLYEQYF. The CDR3 region has the DNA TGTGCCAGCAGTGATAATTCTGGGGGTAGCGGGAGGCTCTACGAGCAGTACTTC.

The CDR3 coding sequence is TGTGCCAGCAGTTACGGACAGGGTACGGGTACGCAGTATTTT. Translating it yields CASSYGQGTGTQYF. V gene TRBV6-5 combines with J gene TRBJ2-3, with 8 positions matching TRBD1. Trimming cost V 2 bases and J 8 bases; bases outside gene matches: 6. The CDR3 totals 14 residues. The germline gives CDR1 MNHEY, CDR2 SVGAGI.

V gene TRBV6-5 combines with J gene TRBJ2-7; 12 bases fit TRBD2. Germline V lookup: CDR1 MNHEY, CDR2 SVGAGI. The V segment lost 2 bases and the J segment 6 bases; nucleotides outside the gene matches: 5. This CDR3 is 15 amino acids long. In DNA form, the CDR3 reads TGTGCCAGCAGTTACGGACTAGCGGGATTAGGCGAGCAGTACTTC. This sequence encodes CASSYGLAGLGEQYF.

The chain carries TRBV5-1 and TRBJ2-5, with D unresolved. Trimming stripped 4 bases from V and 3 bases from J, with 7 bases between. This CDR3 region has 12 residues. Germline V gene lookup returns CDR1 SGHRS and CDR2 YFSETQ. Here the CDR3 reads CASSVAEETQYF. CDR3 DNA sequence: TGCGCCAGCAGCGTGGCCGAAGAGACCCAGTACTTC.

The V and J genes are TRBV29-1 and TRBJ2-7, with 11 bases aligning to TRBD2. Germline V lookup: CDR1 SQVTM, CDR2 ANQGSEA. The V and J ends lost 4 bases and 2 bases, in that order; junction bases with no gene match: 4. The CDR3 spans 14 residues. This CDR3 is CSVGGTSGAYEQYF. In DNA form, the CDR3 reads TGCAGCGTTGGGGGGACTAGCGGAGCCTACGAGCAGTACTTC.

J is TRBJ1-1 and V is TRBV3-1 (or the pseudogene TRBV3-2); the D gene is possibly TRBD1 (5 bases). Germline CDR1 and CDR2: LGHDT and YNNKEL (reference sequence). The V and J ends lost 2 bases and 7 bases respectively, with 14 bases between them. This CDR3 comprises 14 residues. In nucleotides, the CDR3 is TGTGCCAGCAGCCAAAAGGGGCATTTGGGTGAAGCTTTCTTT. It translates to CASSQKGHLGEAFF.

The chain employs TRBV28 and TRBJ1-1; D unresolved. The CDR3 consists of 11 residues. V lost 6 bases, J lost 10 bases, and 12 bases lay in between. Germline CDR1 reads MDHEN; CDR2 reads SYDVKM. The CDR3 sequence: CASSPGILAFF. The DNA for the CDR3 is TGTGCCAGCAGCCCGGGAATCTTAGCTTTCTTT.

J is TRBJ1-5 and V is TRBV13; TRBD1 might be the D (5 bases). The CDR3 has 15 residues. Trimming took off 3 bases at V and 0 bases at J, with 9 bases between the two ends. Germline assignment: CDR1 PRHDT and CDR2 FYEKMQ (reference sequence). The CDR3 protein is CASSFGGDSNQPQHF. The CDR3 DNA follows: TGTGCCAGCAGCTTCGGGGGGGATAGCAATCAGCCCCAGCATTTT. Combining the CDR3 with reference TRBV13 and TRBJ1-5 gives the whole variable domain AAGVIQSPRHLIKEKRETATLKCYPIPRHDTVYWYQQGPGQDPQFLISFYEKMQSDKGSIPDRFSAQQFSDYHSELNMSSLELGDSALYFCASSFGGDSNQPQHFGDGTRLSIL.

V is TRBV10-3 and J is TRBJ1-5, with 8 bases aligning to TRBD1. Per germline, CDR1 ENHRY and CDR2 SYGVKD. The CDR3 has 15 amino acids. After removal of 0 bases from V and 7 bases from J, the junction contained 5 bases not matched to a gene. The CDR3, as DNA: TGTGCCATCAGTGAGTCAGGGCAGGGGGCCCAGCCCCAGCATTTT. It specifies CAISESGQGAQPQHF.

This clone showed up just once. This chain joins TRBV5-1 and TRBJ1-2; tentatively, D is TRBD1 (6 bases). V shed 0 bases and J shed 3 bases, with 18 bases lying between them. Germline V gives CDR1 SGHRS, CDR2 YFSETQ. The CDR3 loop spans 17 amino acids. CDR3 in amino acids: CASSLELQQGFDYGYTF. The CDR3 DNA is TGCGCCAGCAGCTTGGAACTCCAACAGGGCTTTGACTATGGCTACACCTTC.

V and J are TRBV11-3 and TRBJ2-7, with TRBD1 identical over 11 bases. V shed 3 bases, J shed 6 bases, and the junction held 4 bases outside the gene matches. This CDR3 has 14 amino acids. Germline values: CDR1 SGHNT, CDR2 YENEEA. This chain's CDR3 is CASSLAGTGGEQYF. CDR3 DNA sequence: TGTGCCAGCAGCTTGGCCGGGACAGGGGGCGAGCAGTACTTC.